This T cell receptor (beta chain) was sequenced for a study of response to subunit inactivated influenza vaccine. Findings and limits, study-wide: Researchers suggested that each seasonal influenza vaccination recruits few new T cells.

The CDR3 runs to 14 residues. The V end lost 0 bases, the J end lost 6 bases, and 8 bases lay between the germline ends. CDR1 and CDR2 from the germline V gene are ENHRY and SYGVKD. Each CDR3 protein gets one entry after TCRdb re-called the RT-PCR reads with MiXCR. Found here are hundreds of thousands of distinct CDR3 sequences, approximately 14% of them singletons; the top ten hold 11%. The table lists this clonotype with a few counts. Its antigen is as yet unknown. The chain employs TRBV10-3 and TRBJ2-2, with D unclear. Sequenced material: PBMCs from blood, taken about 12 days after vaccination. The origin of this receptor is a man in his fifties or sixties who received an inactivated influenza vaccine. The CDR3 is CAISESAESGELFF. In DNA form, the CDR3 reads TGTGCCATCAGTGAGTCGGCGGAATCCGGGGAGCTGTTTTTT.